The 11 T cell receptor beta chains presented below share a single source sample, sequenced in a study of shared clonotypes between healthy human individuals (dated by TCRdb to between 2020 and 2021). The library was generated by the immunoSEQ multiplex PCR assay. Imported from immuneACCESS, the table was reduced by TCRdb to in-frame sequences with V and J called. These copies leave out some clones; in studies compared against another copy, an unresolved V gene accounts for under half, and the cause of the remainder is not known. For this sample the table gives 950,000 to 1,300,000 clones, of which about 75% were detected only once. 1.4% of the sample goes to the ten largest clones. The material sequenced was memory CD4+ T cells sorted from blood. The sample's cell subset or site label, in plain terms: CD45RA-negative fraction. Every receptor here comes from a man in his late teens or twenties in good health.

This clone was found a few times. The rearrangement joins TRBV18 to TRBJ1-4, with D tentatively TRBD1 (5 bases). This CDR3 region has 14 residues. CDR1 KGHSH and CDR2 LQKENI come from the germline V gene. V gave up 1 base and J gave up 4 bases, with 7 bases separating them. The CDR3 region has the DNA TGTGCCAGCTCACCACAGGGGAATAATGAAAAACTGTTTTTT. Its protein is CASSPQGNNEKLFF.

The chain employs TRBV2 and TRBJ2-6; 9 positions match TRBD1. V shed 5 bases, J shed 1 base, and the junction held 3 bases outside the gene matches. The length of the CDR3 is 16 residues. Germline loops: CDR1 SNHLY, CDR2 FYNNEI. The CDR3 sequence: CASSPGTGSGANVLTF. Written as DNA, the CDR3 is TGTGCCAGCAGTCCCGGGACAGGGTCTGGGGCCAACGTCCTGACTTTC.

The gene calls are TRBV10-3 and TRBJ1-2; 7 nucleotides line up with TRBD1. Germline loops: CDR1 ENHRY, CDR2 SYGVKD. There are 14 residues in the CDR3. V lost 0 bases, J lost 3 bases, and 1 base stayed unmatched. CDR3: CAISESTGDYGYTF. As DNA, the CDR3 is TGTGCCATCAGTGAGTCCACAGGGGACTATGGCTACACCTTC.

The chain joins TRBV6-1 to TRBJ2-3, with 11 bases aligning to TRBD2. Germline V gene lookup returns CDR1 MNHNS and CDR2 SASEGT. J lost 2 bases, V lost 7 bases, and 2 bases had no gene match. The CDR3 has 14 residues. The CDR3 nucleotides read TGTGCCAGCACTAGCGGGGGGAACACAGATACGCAGTATTTT. Residues: CASTSGGNTDTQYF.

This clone was seen many times. V is TRBV7-2 and J is TRBJ1-1, with D possibly matching TRBD1 (5 bases). Germline V CDR1 and CDR2: SGHTA, FQGNSA. CDR3 length: 13 residues. Deletions cut 1 base from V and 11 bases from J, with 14 bases between. The CDR3 DNA is TGTGCCAGCAGCTTAGGGGTCGAGGGGTTGGCTTTCTTT. This gives the protein CASSLGVEGLAFF.

This clone turned up a few times. The CDR3 loop reads CASSQDSSLWGANVLTF. The CDR3 nucleotides are TGCGCCAGCAGCCAAGATTCGTCCTTATGGGGGGCCAACGTCCTGACTTTC. The V call is TRBV4-3, the J call TRBJ2-6; D is uncertain. The CDR3 totals 17 residues. Trimming cost V 0 bases and J 4 bases, with 13 bases left between them. The germline V gene encodes CDR1 LGHNA and CDR2 YSLEER.

V usage is TRBV19 and J usage is TRBJ1-2; D is possibly TRBD1 (6 bases). Trimming left V 7 bases short and J 6 bases short, with 21 bases between. CDR1 is LNHDA, CDR2 SQIVND, per germline (reference sequence). This CDR3 spans 15 amino acids. The CDR3 nucleotides read TGTGCCAGTACCATTGGGCAGGGGCCATGGAATGGCTACACCTTC. Translation gives CASTIGQGPWNGYTF.

The V call is TRBV2, the J call TRBJ2-5, with 7 bases aligning to TRBD1. Germline trimming cut 6 bases from V and 7 bases from J; bases unmatched to any gene: 11. CDR1 and CDR2 (germline): SNHLY, FYNNEI. This CDR3 is built from 14 residues. CDR3 DNA: TGTGCCAGCAGAGCTCAGGGGGTCTACGGGACCCAGTACTTC. It translates to CASRAQGVYGTQYF.

This clone has just a few counts. The chain uses TRBV19 and TRBJ2-2, with D maybe TRBD2 (5 bases). Germline CDR1 reads LNHDA; CDR2 reads SQIVND (reference sequence). The CDR3 contains 16 residues. The V gene lost 4 bases and the J gene lost 2 bases, with 14 bases spanning the gap. The CDR3 sequence is CASSTRPTGNTGELFF. As DNA, the CDR3 is TGTGCCAGTAGTACCCGCCCGACGGGAAACACCGGGGAGCTGTTTTTT. The full variable domain, in which reference TRBV19 and TRBJ2-2 provide the parts outside the CDR3, is DGGITQSPKYLFRKEGQNVTLSCEQNLNHDAMYWYRQDPGQGLRLIYYSQIVNDFQKGDIAEGYSVSREKKESFPLTVTSAQKNPTAFYLCASSTRPTGNTGELFFGEGSRLTVL.

This chain connects TRBV10-3 to TRBJ2-2, with D perhaps TRBD1 or TRBD2 (5 bases each). The CDR3 has 15 residues. Trimming took off 4 bases at V and 4 bases at J, with 13 bases between the two ends. In germline, CDR1 is ENHRY, CDR2 SYGVKD. As DNA, the CDR3 is TGTGCCATCAGTGGAGTCCAGGGAGCCACCGGGGAGCTGTTTTTT. Its translation: CAISGVQGATGELFF.

This rearrangement joins TRBV5-8 to TRBJ2-5; TRBD2 might be the D (6 bases). CDR1 SGHTS and CDR2 YDEGEE come from the germline V gene. V lost 2 bases and J 2 bases, leaving 10 bases between the germline ends. The CDR3 contains 14 residues. DNA of the CDR3: TGTGCCAGCAGCTTACTAGCAGATCAAGAGACCCAGTACTTC. This codes for CASSLLADQETQYF.